Below are 5 T cell receptor beta chains sequenced from a single sample in a study of shared clonotypes between healthy human individuals. Profiled with immunoSEQ multiplex PCR; TCRdb holds only in-frame clones, not every one. The sample holds over a million clones, about 80% seen once. Material: memory CD4+ T cells from PBMCs. Subset described: CD45RA-negative fraction. These receptors were taken from a man between 18 and 29 years old in good health. Some clones in this sample may be carry-over from other donors' samples.

This chain joins TRBV7-6 and TRBJ2-2, with D unclear. V lost 2 bases and J 4 bases, leaving 2 bases between the germline ends. This CDR3 spans 12 amino acids. Germline CDR1 is SGHVS and CDR2 is FNYEAQ. The CDR3 region is CASSLSTGELFF. In nucleotides, the CDR3 is TGTGCCAGCAGCTTAAGCACCGGGGAGCTGTTTTTT.

V usage is TRBV29-1 and J usage is TRBJ2-5, with D perhaps TRBD2 (5 bases). V was shortened by 3 bases and J by 2 bases, with 13 bases between the two germline ends. CDR1 SQVTM and CDR2 ANQGSEA come from the germline V gene. This CDR3 has 14 residues. This chain's CDR3 is CSVDLDSNQETQYF. The CDR3 DNA reads TGCAGCGTTGATCTGGACTCGAATCAAGAGACCCAGTACTTC.

The chain joins TRBV9 to TRBJ2-6; D call uncertain. Germline V gene lookup returns CDR1 SGDLS and CDR2 YYNGEE. V shed 3 bases and J shed 2 bases, with 9 bases lying between them. CDR3 length: 15 amino acids. The CDR3 DNA is TGTGCCAGCAGCGGACGGAAGACTGGGGCCAACGTCCTGACTTTC. Its protein is CASSGRKTGANVLTF.

Comment on this clone: One base away lies a much larger clone, so this may be a sequencing read error. V and J are TRBV5-4 and TRBJ1-1, with no clear D. The CDR3 runs to 13 residues. The germline CDR1 and CDR2 sequences are SGHNT and YYREEE (reference sequence). Trimming cost V 4 bases and J 1 base, with 8 bases left between them. The CDR3, as DNA: TGTGCCAGCAGCCCTGAAGCGAACACTGAAGCTTTCTTT. Its translation is CASSPEANTEAFF.

V usage is TRBV9 and J usage is TRBJ1-2, with 8 bases aligning to TRBD1. V lost 3 bases and J lost 3; bases outside the gene matches: 7. Germline V gene data show CDR1 as SGDLS and CDR2 as YYNGEE. This CDR3 spans 15 amino acids. CDR3 protein: CASSGSGGAHYGYTF. CDR3 DNA sequence: TGTGCCAGCAGCGGATCAGGGGGCGCCCACTATGGCTACACCTTC.